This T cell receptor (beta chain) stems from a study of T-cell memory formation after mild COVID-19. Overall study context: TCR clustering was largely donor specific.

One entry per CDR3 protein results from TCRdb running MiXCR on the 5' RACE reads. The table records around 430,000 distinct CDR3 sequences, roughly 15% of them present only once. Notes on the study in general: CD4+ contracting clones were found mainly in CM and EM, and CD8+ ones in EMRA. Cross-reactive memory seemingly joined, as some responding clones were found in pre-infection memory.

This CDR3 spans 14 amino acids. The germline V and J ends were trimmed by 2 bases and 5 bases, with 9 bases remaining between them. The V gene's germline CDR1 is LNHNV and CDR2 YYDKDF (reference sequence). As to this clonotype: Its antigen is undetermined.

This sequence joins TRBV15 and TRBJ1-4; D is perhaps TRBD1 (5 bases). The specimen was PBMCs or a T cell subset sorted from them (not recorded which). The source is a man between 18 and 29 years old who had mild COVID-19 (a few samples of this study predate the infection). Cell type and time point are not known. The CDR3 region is CATSRMAGNEKLFF. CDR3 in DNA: TGTGCCACCAGCAGAATGGCAGGGAATGAAAAACTGTTTTTT.